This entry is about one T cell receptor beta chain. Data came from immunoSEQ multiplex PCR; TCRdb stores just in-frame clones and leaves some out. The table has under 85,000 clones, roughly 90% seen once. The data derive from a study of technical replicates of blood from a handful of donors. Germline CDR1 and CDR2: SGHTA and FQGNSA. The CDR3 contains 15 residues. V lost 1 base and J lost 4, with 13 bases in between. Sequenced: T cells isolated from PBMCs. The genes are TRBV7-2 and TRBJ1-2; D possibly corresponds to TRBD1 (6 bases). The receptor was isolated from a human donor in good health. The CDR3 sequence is CASSLGRGSGYGYTF. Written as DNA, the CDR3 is TGTGCCAGCAGCTTAGGCAGGGGAAGCGGCTATGGCTACACCTTC.